These 7 T cell receptor beta chains were sequenced from one sample in a study of blood T cell repertoires in COVID-19. Method: immunoSEQ multiplex PCR; TCRdb's copy keeps in-frame clones and lacks some. The sample has fewer than 110,000 clones, more than 75% seen once; the top ten hold about 6.3%. Sequenced input: peripheral blood. The origin of the receptors is a human donor in a cohort sampled during active COVID-19.

The V and J genes are TRBV19 and TRBJ2-5; 14 bases are a match to TRBD2. CDR3 size: 20 residues. Trimming removed 3 bases from V and 1 base from J; junction bases left unmatched: 13. The germline V gene has CDR1 LNHDA and CDR2 SQIVND (reference sequence). CDR3 DNA: TGTGCCAGTAGTATCACAACCGGGACTAGCGGGAGTCTTCGCCAAGAGACCCAGTACTTC. Its protein is CASSITTGTSGSLRQETQYF.

The chain employs TRBV3-1 (or the pseudogene TRBV3-2) and TRBJ2-3, with TRBD2 matching 8 bases. Germline CDR1 is LGHDT and CDR2 is YNNKEL (reference sequence). V lost 3 bases, J lost 0 bases, and 17 bases stayed unmatched. The CDR3 length is 20 residues. The CDR3 here is CASSQGFVASGGLSTDTQYF. The CDR3 DNA sequence: TGTGCCAGCAGCCAGGGCTTCGTGGCCAGCGGGGGCCTCAGCACAGATACGCAGTATTTT.

This chain joins TRBV3-1 (or the pseudogene TRBV3-2) and TRBJ2-7; TRBD2 matches at 12 bases. The J segment lost 4 bases and the V segment lost 3 bases, leaving 7 bases of the junction unmatched. This CDR3 is 16 amino acids long. Germline lookup yields CDR1 LGHDT and CDR2 YNNKEL (reference sequence). The CDR3 DNA reads TGTGCCAGCAGCCATGCGAGTGGACTAGCGGGGTACGAGCAGTACTTC. This sequence encodes CASSHASGLAGYEQYF.

This sequence joins TRBV10-3 and TRBJ2-5; maybe TRBD1 (6 bases). V dropped 4 bases and J dropped 2 bases, with 23 bases sitting between them. Germline values: CDR1 ENHRY, CDR2 SYGVKD. The length of the CDR3 is 18 residues. CDR3 amino acids: CAISGKMGAPYSQETQYF. In DNA, the CDR3 is TGTGCCATCAGTGGGAAGATGGGGGCCCCATATTCTCAAGAGACCCAGTACTTC.

The rearrangement uses TRBV5-1 and TRBJ1-4; 7 nucleotides match TRBD1. This CDR3 has 15 residues. Germline CDR1 is SGHRS and CDR2 is YFSETQ. V shed 2 bases and J 4 bases; nucleotides not matched to a gene: 5. DNA for the CDR3: TGCGCCAGCAGCTTTACAGGGGATAATAATGAAAAACTGTTTTTT. Translating it yields CASSFTGDNNEKLFF.

This chain joins TRBV5-5 and TRBJ2-7; 9 bases map to TRBD1. The CDR3 sequence is 15 residues long. The germline gives CDR1 SGHKS, CDR2 YYEKEE (reference sequence). V lost 4 bases and J lost 0; bases outside the gene matches: 5. CDR3 sequence: CASSAGQGSSYEQYF. In DNA, the CDR3 is TGTGCCAGCAGCGCGGGACAGGGCAGCTCCTACGAGCAGTACTTC.

This chain connects TRBV21-1 to TRBJ1-2; TRBD1 is taken as the D call from the table, unchecked against the DNA. TRBV21-1 is a documented pseudogene. There are 18 residues in the CDR3. The CDR3 nucleotides read TGTGCCAGCAGCAAATCGGGACACATCCCAACTTCTAACTATGGCTACACCTTC. This codes for CASSKSGHIPTSNYGYTF.